The entry below describes one TCR beta chain. The antigen is not known. TCRdb reanalysed the reads using MiXCR and keeps one entry per CDR3 protein. The table shows approximately 730,000 distinct CDR3 sequences, with approximately 33% occurring only once. These data belong to a study of T cell repertoires in cytomegalovirus infection. Across the whole study: CMV infection together with matching HLA type was indicated by public TCR beta signatures. General study points: The response measured ex vivo was dominated by TCR beta clonotypes (HLA-C-restricted and CMV-specific).

The CDR3 contains 17 residues. V gave up 0 bases and J gave up 1 base, with 15 bases separating them. Germline V gene lookup returns CDR1 LGHNT and CDR2 FRNRAP. The source was cultured PBMCs, collected from culture after CMV antigen stimulation. This chain uses TRBV12-5 with TRBJ1-1; D unresolved. The TCR sequence derives from a human donor in good health (CMV status not recorded). Some clones in this sample may be carry-over from other donors' samples. This CDR3 reads CASGLVVGPPENTEAFF. In DNA, the CDR3 is TGTGCTAGTGGTTTGGTAGTGGGTCCCCCGGAGAACACTGAAGCTTTCTTT.